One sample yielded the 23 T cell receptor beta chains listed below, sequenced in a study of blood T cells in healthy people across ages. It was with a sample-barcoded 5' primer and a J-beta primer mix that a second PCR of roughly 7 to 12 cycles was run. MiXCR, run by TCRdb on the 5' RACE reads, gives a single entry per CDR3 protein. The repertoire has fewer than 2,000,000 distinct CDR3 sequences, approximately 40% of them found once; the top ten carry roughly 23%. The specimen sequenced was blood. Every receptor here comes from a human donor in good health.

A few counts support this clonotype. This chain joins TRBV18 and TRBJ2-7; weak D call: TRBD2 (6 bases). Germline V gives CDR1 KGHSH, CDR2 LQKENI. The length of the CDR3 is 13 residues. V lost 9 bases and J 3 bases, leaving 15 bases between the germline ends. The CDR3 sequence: CASISWEDYEQYF. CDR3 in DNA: TGTGCCAGTATATCCTGGGAGGACTACGAGCAGTACTTC.

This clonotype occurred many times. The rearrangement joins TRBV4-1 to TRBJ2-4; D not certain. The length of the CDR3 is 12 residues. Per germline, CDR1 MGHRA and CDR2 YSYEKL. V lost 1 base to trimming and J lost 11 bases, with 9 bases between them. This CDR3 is CASSQGPFLQYF. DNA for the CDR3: TGCGCCAGCAGCCAAGGTCCCTTTCTTCAGTACTTC.

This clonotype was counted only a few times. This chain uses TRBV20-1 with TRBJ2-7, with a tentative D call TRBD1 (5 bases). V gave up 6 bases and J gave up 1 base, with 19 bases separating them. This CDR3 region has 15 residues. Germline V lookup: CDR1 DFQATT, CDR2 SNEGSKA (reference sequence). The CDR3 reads CSAINSLTGSYEQYF. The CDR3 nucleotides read TGCAGTGCCATAAATTCGCTTACAGGTTCCTACGAGCAGTACTTC.

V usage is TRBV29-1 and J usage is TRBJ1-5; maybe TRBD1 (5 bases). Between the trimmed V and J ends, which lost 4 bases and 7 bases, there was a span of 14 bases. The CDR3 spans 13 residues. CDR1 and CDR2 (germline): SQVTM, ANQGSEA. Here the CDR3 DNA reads TGCAGCGTTGCTTTGGGGGAACGACAGCCCCAGCATTTT. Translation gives CSVALGERQPQHF. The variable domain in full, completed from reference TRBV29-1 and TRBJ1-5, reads SAVISQKPSRDICQRGTSLTIQCQVDSQVTMMFWYRQQPGQSLTLIATANQGSEATYESGFVIDKFPISRPNLTFSTLTVSNMSPEDSSIYLCSVALGERQPQHFGDGTRLSIL.

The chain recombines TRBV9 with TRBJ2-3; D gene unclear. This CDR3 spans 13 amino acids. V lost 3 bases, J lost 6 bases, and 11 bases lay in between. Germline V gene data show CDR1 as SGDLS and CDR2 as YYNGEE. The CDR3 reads CASSAQSPDTQYF. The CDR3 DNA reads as TGTGCCAGCAGCGCACAGAGCCCCGATACGCAGTATTTT.

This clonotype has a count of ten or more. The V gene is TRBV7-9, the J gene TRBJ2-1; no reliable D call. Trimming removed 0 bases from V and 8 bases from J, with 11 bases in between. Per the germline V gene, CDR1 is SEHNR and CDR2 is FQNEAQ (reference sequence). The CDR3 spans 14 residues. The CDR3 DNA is TGTGCCAGCAGCTTAGCAACACCAGACGATGAGCAGTTCTTC. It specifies CASSLATPDDEQFF.

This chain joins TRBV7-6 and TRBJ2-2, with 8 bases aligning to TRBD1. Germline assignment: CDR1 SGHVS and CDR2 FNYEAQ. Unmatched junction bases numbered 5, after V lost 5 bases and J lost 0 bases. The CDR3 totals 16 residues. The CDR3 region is CASSPRTGTNTGELFF. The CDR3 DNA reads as TGTGCCAGCAGCCCAAGGACAGGGACGAACACCGGGGAGCTGTTTTTT.

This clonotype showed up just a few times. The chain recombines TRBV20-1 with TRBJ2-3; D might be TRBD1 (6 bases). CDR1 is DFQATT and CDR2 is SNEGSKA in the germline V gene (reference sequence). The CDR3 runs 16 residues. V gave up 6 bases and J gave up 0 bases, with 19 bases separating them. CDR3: CSARPADRLSTDTQYF. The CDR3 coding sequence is TGCAGTGCCCGGCCTGCCGACAGGCTCAGCACAGATACGCAGTATTTT.

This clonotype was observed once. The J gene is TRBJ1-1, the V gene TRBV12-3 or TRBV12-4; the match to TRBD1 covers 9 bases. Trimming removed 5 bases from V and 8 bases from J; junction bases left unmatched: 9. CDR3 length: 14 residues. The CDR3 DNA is TGTGCCAGCAGTCACCGCGCCGGGACAGGGGAAGCTTTCTTT. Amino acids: CASSHRAGTGEAFF.

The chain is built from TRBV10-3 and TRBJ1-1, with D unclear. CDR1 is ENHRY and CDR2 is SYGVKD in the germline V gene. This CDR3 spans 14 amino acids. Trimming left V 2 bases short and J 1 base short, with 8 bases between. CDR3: CAISESGGNTEAFF. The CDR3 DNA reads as TGTGCCATCAGTGAGAGCGGAGGGAACACTGAAGCTTTCTTT.

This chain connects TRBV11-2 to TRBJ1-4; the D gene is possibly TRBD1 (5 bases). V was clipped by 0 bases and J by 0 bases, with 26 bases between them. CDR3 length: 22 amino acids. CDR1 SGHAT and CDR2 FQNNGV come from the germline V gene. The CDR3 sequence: CASSLDLWWAPGQETTNEKLFF. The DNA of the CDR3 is TGTGCCAGCAGCTTAGATCTCTGGTGGGCCCCAGGGCAGGAGACAACTAATGAAAAACTGTTTTTT.

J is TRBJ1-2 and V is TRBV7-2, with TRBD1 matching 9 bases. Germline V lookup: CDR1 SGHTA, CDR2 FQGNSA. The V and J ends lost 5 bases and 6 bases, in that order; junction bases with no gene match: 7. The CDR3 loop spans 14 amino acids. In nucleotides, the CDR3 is TGTGCCAGCAGCCGAAGGGACAGGGCGGATGGCTACACCTTC. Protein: CASSRRDRADGYTF.

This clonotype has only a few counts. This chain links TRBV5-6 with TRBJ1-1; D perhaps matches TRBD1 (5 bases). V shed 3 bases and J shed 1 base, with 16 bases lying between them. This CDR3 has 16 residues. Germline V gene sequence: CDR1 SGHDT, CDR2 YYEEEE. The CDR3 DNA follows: TGTGCCAGCAGCTGGTCGGGGACCGGGCCGAACACTGAAGCTTTCTTT. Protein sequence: CASSWSGTGPNTEAFF.

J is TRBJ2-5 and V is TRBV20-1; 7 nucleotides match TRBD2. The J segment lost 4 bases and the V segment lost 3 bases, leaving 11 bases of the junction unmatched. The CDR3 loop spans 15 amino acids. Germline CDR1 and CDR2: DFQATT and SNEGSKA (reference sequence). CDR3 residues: CSARGGAGRLETQYF. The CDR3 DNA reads TGCAGTGCTAGGGGAGGGGCAGGCCGATTAGAGACCCAGTACTTC.

The CDR3 is CSAIQRINYGYTF. The CDR3 bases are TGCAGTGCCATCCAGCGGATTAACTATGGCTACACCTTC. This chain uses TRBV20-1 with TRBJ1-2, with D hard to call. Germline V gene lookup returns CDR1 DFQATT and CDR2 SNEGSKA (reference sequence). With 6 bases removed from V and 1 base from J, the gap between germline ends came to 12 bases. The CDR3 is 13 amino acids.

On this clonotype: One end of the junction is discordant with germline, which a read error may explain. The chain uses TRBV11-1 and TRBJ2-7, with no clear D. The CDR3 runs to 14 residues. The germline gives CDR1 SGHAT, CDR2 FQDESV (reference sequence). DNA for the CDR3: TGTGCCGGCAGCCCCGACACGGGCCTCTACGAGCAGTACTTC. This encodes CAGSPDTGLYEQYF.

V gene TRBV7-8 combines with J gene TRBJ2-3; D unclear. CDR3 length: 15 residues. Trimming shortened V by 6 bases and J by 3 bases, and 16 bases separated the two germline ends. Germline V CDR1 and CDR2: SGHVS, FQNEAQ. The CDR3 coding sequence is TGTGCCAGCAGACATATGCGTTCCTTGACAGATACGCAGTATTTT. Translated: CASRHMRSLTDTQYF.

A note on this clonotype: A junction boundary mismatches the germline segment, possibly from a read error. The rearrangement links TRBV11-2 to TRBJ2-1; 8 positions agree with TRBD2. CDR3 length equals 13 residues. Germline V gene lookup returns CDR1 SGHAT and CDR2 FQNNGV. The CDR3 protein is CTSSLGAGVEQFF. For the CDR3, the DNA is TGTACCAGCAGCTTAGGAGCGGGGGTGGAGCAGTTCTTC.

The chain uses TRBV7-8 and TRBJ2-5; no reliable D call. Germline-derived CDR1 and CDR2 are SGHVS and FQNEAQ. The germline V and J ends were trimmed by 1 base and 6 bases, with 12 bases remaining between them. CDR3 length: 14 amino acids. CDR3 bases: TGTGCCAGCAGCTTAGAATCGGGCCGGAAGACCCAGTACTTC. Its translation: CASSLESGRKTQYF. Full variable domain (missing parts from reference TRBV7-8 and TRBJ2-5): GAGVSQSPRYKVAKRGQDVALRCDPISGHVSLFWYQQALGQGPEFLTYFQNEAQLDKSGLPSDRFFAERPEGSVSTLKIQRTQQEDSAVYLCASSLESGRKTQYFGPGTRLLVL.

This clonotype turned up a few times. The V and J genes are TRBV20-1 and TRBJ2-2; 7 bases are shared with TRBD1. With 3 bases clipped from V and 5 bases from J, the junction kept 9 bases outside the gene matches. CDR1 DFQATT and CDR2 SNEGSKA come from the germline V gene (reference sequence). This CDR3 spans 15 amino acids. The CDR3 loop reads CSASDDRVPTGELFF. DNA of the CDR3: TGCAGTGCTAGTGATGACAGGGTACCAACCGGGGAGCTGTTTTTT.

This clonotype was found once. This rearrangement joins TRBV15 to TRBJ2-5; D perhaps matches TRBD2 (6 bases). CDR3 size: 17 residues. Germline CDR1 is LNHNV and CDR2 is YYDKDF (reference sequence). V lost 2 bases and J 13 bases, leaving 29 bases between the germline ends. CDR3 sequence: CATSRNFISSGRYERYF. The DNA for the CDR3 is TGTGCCACCAGCAGAAACTTCATTTCAAGCGGGCGCTACGAGCGGTACTTC.

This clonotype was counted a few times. CDR3 nucleotides: TGTGCCAGCAATAGTGCCGGCCAGATCCAAGAGACCCAGTACTTC. Its protein is CASNSAGQIQETQYF. This chain joins TRBV6-6 and TRBJ2-5, with D hard to call. V lost 7 bases and J 1 base, leaving 16 bases between the germline ends. CDR1 is MNHNY and CDR2 is SVGAGI in the germline V gene (reference sequence). The CDR3 covers 15 residues.

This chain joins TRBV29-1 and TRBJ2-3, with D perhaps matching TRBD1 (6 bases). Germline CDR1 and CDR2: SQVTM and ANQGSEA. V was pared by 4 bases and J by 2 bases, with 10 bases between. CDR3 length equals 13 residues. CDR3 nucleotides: TGCAGCGTTGTAAAGGGGGACACAGATACGCAGTATTTT. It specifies CSVVKGDTDTQYF.